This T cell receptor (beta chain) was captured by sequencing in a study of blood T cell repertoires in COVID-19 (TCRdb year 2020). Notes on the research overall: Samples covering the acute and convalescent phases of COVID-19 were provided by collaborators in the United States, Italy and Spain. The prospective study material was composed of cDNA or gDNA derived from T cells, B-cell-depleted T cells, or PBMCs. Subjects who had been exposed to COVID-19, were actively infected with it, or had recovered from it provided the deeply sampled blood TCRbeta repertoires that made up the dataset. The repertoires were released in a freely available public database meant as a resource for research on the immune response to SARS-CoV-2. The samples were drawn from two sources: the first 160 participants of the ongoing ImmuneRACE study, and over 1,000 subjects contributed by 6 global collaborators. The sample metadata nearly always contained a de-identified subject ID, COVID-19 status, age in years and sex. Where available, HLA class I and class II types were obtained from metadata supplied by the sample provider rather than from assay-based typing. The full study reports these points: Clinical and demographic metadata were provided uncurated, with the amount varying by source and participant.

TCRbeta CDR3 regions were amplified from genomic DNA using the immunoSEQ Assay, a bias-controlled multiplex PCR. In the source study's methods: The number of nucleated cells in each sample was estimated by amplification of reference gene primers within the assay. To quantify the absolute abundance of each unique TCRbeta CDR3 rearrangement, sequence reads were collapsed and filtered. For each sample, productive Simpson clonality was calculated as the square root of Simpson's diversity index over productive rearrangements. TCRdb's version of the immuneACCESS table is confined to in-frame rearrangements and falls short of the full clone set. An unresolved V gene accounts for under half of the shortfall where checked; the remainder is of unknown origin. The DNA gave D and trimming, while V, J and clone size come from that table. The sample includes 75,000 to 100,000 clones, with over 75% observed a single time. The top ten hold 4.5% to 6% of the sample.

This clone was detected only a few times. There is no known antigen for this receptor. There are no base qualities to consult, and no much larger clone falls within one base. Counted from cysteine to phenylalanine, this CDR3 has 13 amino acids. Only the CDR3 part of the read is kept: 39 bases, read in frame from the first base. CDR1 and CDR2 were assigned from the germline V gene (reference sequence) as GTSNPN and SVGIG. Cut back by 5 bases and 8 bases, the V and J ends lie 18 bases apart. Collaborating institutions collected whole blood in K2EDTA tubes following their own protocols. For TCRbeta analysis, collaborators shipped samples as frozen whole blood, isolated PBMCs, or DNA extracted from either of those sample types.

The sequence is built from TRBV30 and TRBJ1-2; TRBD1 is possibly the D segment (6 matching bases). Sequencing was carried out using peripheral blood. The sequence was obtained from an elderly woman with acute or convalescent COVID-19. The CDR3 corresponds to CAWVPGGAAGYTF. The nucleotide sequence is TGTGCCTGGGTGCCGGGGGGGGCGGCAGGCTACACCTTC.